This TCR beta chain was sequenced in a study of PD-1 blockade in mismatch repair-deficient tumors. Study-wide background: Patients had around 12 mismatch repair-deficient cancer types, all previously treated and progressing. Whole-study findings and limits: Tumor-resident clones, often undetectable pretreatment in blood, expanded then contracted after pembrolizumab.

Using immunoSEQ multiplex PCR, the repertoire was profiled, and TCRdb retains in-frame clones only, with some absent. The profile shows 35,000 to 45,000 clones, about 85% of them singletons. Germline V gene lookup returns CDR1 WSHSY and CDR2 SAAADI. This CDR3 region has 15 residues. V was shortened by 3 bases and J by 7 bases, with 16 bases between the two germline ends. As concerns this clone: The antigen is undetermined.

The chain has TRBV10-2 and TRBJ2-4, with no clear D. This receptor was taken from an adult with mismatch repair-deficient cancer. The specimen was peripheral blood, collected 75 to 85 weeks after starting pembrolizumab. This chain's CDR3 is CASSEGPSGGNIQYF. In DNA form, the CDR3 reads TGCGCCAGCAGTGAAGGACCTTCGGGTGGCAACATTCAGTACTTC.